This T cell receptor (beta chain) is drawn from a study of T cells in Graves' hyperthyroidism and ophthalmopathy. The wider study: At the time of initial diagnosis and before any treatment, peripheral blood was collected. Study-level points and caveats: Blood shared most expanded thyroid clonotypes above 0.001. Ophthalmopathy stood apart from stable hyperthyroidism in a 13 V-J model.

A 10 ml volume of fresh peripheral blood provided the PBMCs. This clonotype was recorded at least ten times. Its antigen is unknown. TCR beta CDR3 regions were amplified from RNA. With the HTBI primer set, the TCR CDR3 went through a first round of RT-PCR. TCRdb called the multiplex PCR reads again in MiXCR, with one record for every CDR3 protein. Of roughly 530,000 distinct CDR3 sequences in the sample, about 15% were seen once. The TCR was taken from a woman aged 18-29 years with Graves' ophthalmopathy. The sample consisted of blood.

CDR3 protein: CSVEELAAQYF. The DNA for the CDR3 is TGCAGCGTTGAGGAACTAGCGGCCCAGTACTTC. The V and J genes are TRBV29-1 and TRBJ2-5; 8 nucleotides align to TRBD2. The CDR3 has 11 amino acids. V trimming: 3 bases; J trimming: 9 bases; junction bases outside the gene matches: 3. CDR1 is SQVTM, CDR2 ANQGSEA, per germline.